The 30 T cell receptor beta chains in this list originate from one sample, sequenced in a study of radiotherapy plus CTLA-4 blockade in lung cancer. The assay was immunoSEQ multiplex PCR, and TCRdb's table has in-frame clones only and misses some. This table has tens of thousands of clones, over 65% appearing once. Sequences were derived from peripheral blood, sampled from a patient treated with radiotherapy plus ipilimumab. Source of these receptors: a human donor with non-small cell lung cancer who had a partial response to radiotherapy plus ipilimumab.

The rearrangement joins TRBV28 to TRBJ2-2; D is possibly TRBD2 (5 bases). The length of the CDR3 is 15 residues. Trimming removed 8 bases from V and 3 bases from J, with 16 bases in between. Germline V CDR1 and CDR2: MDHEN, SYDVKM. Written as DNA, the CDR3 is TGTGCCAGCGGTAACGGGGAGAGAGACACCGGGGAGCTGTTTTTT. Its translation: CASGNGERDTGELFF.

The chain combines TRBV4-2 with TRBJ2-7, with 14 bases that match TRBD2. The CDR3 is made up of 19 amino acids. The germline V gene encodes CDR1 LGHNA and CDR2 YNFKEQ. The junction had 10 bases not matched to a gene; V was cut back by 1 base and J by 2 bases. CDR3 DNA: TGTGCCAGCAGCCAAGTTAGAGGACTAGCGGGGGGCCCCGCCTACGAGCAGTACTTC. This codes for CASSQVRGLAGGPAYEQYF.

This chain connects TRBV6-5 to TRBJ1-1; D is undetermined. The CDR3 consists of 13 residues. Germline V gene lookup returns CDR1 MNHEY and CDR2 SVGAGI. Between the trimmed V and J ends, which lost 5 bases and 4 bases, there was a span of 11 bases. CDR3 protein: CASSPGVFTEAFF. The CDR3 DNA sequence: TGTGCCAGCAGTCCTGGAGTGTTCACTGAAGCTTTCTTT.

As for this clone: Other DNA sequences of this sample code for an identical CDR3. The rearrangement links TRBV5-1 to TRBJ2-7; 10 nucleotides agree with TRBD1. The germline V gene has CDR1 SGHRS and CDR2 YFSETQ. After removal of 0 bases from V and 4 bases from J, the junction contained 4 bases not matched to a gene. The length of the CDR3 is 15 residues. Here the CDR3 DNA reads TGCGCCAGCAGCTTGGGACAGGGGGCTTTTTACGAGCAGTACTTC. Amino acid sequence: CASSLGQGAFYEQYF.

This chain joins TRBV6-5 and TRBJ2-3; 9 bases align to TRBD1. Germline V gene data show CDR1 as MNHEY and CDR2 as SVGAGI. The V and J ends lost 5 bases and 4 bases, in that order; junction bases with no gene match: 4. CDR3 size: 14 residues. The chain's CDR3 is CASSPGTGSDTQYF. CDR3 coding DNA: TGTGCCAGCAGTCCCGGGACAGGGTCAGATACGCAGTATTTT.

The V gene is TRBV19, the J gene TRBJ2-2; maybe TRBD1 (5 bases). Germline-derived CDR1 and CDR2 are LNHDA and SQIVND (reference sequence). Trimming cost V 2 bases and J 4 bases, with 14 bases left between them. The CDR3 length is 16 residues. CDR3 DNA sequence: TGTGCCAGTAGTATACGGCAGGGCGGTGGCACCGGGGAGCTGTTTTTT. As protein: CASSIRQGGGTGELFF.

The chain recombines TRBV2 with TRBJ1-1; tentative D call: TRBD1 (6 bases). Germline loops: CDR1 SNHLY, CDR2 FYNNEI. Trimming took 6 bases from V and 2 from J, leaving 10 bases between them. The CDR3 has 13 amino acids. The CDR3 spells CASRGHSNTEAFF. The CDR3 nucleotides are TGTGCCAGCAGGGGACACTCAAACACTGAAGCTTTCTTT.

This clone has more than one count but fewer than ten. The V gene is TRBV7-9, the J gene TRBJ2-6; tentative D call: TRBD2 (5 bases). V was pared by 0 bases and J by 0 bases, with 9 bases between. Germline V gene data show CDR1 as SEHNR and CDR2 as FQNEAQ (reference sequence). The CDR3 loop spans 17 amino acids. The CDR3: CASSLARGSSGANVLTF. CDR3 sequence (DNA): TGTGCCAGCAGCTTAGCGAGAGGGAGCTCTGGGGCCAACGTCCTGACTTTC.

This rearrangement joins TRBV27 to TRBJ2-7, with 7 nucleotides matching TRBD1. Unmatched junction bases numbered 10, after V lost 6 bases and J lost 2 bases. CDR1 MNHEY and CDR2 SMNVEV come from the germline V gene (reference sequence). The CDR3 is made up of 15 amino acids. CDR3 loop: CASRLTPGQTYEQYF. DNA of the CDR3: TGTGCCAGCAGGCTCACCCCGGGACAGACCTACGAGCAGTACTTC.

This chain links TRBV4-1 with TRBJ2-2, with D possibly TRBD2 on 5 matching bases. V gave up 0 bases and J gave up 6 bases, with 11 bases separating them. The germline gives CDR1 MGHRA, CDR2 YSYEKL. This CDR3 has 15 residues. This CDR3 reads CASSQESAGAGELFF. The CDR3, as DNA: TGCGCCAGCAGCCAAGAATCGGCCGGGGCCGGGGAGCTGTTTTTT.

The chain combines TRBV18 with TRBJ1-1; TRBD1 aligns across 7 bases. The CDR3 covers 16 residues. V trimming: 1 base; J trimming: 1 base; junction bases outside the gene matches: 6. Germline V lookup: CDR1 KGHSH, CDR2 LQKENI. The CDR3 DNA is TGTGCCAGCTCACCACGATCCGGGACAGCGAACACTGAAGCTTTCTTT. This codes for CASSPRSGTANTEAFF.

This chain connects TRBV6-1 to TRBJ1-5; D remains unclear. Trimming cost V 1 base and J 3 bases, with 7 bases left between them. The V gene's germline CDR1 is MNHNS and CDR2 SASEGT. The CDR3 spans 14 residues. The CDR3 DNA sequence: TGTGCCAGCAGTGAAGGGGCCCACAATCAGCCCCAGCATTTT. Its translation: CASSEGAHNQPQHF.

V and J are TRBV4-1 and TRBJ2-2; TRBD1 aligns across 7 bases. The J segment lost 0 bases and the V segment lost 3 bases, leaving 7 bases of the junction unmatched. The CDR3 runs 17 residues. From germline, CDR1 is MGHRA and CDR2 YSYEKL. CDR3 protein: CASSHALGQTNTGELFF. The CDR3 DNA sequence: TGCGCCAGCAGCCATGCTTTGGGACAGACGAACACCGGGGAGCTGTTTTTT.

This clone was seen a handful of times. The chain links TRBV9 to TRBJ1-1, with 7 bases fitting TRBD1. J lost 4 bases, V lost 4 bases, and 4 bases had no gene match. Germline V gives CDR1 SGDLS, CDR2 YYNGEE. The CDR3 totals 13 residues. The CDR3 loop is CASSTGDGTEAFF. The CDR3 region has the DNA TGTGCCAGCAGCACAGGGGATGGCACTGAAGCTTTCTTT.

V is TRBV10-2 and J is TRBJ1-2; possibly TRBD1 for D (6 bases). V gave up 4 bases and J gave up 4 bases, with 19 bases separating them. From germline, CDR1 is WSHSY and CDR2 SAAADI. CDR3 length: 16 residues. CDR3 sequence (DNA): TGCGCCAGCAGTGCGCCGATGGCGGGGGCAGGCTATGGCTACACCTTC. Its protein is CASSAPMAGAGYGYTF.

This chain's CDR3 is CASTRSSYNSPLHF. CDR3 sequence (DNA): TGTGCCAGTACCCGGAGCTCCTATAATTCACCCCTCCACTTT. The genes are TRBV6-1 and TRBJ1-6; D is ambiguous. V was clipped by 9 bases and J by 0 bases, with 9 bases between them. Germline-derived CDR1 and CDR2 are MNHNS and SASEGT. This CDR3 has 14 residues.

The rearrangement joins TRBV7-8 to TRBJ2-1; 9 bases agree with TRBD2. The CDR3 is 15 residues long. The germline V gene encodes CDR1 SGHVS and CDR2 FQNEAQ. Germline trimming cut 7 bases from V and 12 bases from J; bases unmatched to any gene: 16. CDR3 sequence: CASTLGPGLANRQFF. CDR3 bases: TGTGCCAGCACCCTGGGACCGGGACTAGCAAATCGGCAGTTCTTC.

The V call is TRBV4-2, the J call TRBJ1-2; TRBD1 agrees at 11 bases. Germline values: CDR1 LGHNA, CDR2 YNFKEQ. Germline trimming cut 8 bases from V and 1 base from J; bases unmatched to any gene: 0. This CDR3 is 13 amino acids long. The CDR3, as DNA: TGTGCCAGCGGGACAGGGGGTAACTATGGCTACACCTTC. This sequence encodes CASGTGGNYGYTF.

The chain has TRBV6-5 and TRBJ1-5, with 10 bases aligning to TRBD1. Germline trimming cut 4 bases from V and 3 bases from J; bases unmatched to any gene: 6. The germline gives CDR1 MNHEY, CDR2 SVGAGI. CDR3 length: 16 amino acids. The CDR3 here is CASSSGGTGDNQPQHF. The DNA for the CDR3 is TGTGCCAGCAGTTCCGGGGGGACAGGGGACAATCAGCCCCAGCATTTT.

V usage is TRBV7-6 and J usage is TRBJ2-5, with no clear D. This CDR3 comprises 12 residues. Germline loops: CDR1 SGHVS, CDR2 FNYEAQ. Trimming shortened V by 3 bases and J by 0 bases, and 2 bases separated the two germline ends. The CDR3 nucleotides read TGTGCCAGCAGCTTCTACCAAGAGACCCAGTACTTC. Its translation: CASSFYQETQYF.

DNA of the CDR3: TGTGCCAGCAGTAGGACTAGCGGGGGTAATGAGCAGTTCTTC. Translated, it gives CASSRTSGGNEQFF. The V gene is TRBV6-6, the J gene TRBJ2-1, with TRBD2 identical over 13 bases. The CDR3 consists of 14 residues. V was clipped by 5 bases and J by 7 bases; unmatched bases: 2. CDR1 and CDR2 (germline): MNHNY, SVGAGI (reference sequence).

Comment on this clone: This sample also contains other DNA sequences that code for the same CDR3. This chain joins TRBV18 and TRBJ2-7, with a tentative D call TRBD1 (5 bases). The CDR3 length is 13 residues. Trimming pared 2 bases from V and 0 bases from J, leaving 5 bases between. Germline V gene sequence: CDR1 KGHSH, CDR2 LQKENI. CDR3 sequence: CASSPDSSYEQYF. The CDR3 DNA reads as TGTGCCAGCTCACCAGACAGCTCCTACGAGCAGTACTTC.

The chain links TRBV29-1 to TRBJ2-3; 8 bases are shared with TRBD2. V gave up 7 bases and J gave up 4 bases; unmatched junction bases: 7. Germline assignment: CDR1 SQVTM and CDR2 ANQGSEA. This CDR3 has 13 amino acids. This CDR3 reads CSAGTSVADTQYF. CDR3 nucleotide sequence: TGCAGCGCCGGGACTAGTGTGGCAGATACGCAGTATTTT.

DNA of the CDR3: TGTGCCAGCAGTCTGACAGGGGACTATGGCTACACCTTC. Translating it yields CASSLTGDYGYTF. The chain has TRBV2 and TRBJ1-2, with 8 positions matching TRBD1. V was pared by 5 bases and J by 3 bases, with 2 bases of the junction left unmatched. Germline CDR1 is SNHLY and CDR2 is FYNNEI. This CDR3 spans 13 amino acids.

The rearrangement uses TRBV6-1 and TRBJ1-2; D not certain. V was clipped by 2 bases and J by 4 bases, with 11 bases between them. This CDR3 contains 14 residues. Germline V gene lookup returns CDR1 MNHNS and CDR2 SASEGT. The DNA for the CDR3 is TGTGCCAGCAGTGAAAGGGCGGGCCTCTATGGCTACACCTTC. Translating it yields CASSERAGLYGYTF.

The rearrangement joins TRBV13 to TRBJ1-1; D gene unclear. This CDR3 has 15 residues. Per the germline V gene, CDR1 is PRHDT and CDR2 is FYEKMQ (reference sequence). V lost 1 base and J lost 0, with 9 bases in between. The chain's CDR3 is CASSLVPYMNTEAFF. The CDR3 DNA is TGTGCCAGCAGCTTAGTTCCGTACATGAACACTGAAGCTTTCTTT. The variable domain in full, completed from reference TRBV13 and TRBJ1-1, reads AAGVIQSPRHLIKEKRETATLKCYPIPRHDTVYWYQQGPGQDPQFLISFYEKMQSDKGSIPDRFSAQQFSDYHSELNMSSLELGDSALYFCASSLVPYMNTEAFFGQGTRLTVV.

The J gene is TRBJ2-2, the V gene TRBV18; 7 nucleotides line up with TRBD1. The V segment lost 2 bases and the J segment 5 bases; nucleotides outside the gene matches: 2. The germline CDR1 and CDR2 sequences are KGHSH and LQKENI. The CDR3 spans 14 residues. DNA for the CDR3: TGTGCCAGCTCACCAAGCAGGGGGACCGGGGAGCTGTTTTTT. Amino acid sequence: CASSPSRGTGELFF.

The chain's CDR3 is CASSPRAGLSYTGELFF. DNA for the CDR3: TGTGCCAGCAGCCCTCGAGCAGGGTTGTCGTACACCGGGGAGCTGTTTTTT. The V and J genes are TRBV13 and TRBJ2-2, with D possibly TRBD1 on 5 matching bases. From germline, CDR1 is PRHDT and CDR2 FYEKMQ (reference sequence). V dropped 5 bases and J dropped 3 bases, with 19 bases sitting between them. This CDR3 is 17 amino acids long.

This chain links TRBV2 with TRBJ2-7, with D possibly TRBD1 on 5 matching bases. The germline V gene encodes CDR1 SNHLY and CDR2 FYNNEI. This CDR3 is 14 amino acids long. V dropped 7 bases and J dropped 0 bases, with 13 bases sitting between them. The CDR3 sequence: CASTSDTTSYEQYF. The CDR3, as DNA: TGTGCCAGCACATCGGACACCACCTCCTACGAGCAGTACTTC. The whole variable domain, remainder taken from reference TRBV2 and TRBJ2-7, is EPEVTQTPSHQVTQMGQEVILRCVPISNHLYFYWYRQILGQKVEFLVSFYNNEISEKSEIFDDQFSVERPDGSNFTLKIRSTKLEDSAMYFCASTSDTTSYEQYFGPGTRLTVT.

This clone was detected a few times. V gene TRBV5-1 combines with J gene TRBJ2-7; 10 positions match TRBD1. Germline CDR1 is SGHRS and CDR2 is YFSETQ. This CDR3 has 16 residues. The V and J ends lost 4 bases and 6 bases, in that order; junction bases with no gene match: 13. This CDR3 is CASSVSPGQGSGEQYF. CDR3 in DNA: TGCGCCAGCAGCGTCTCGCCGGGACAGGGGTCTGGCGAGCAGTACTTC.